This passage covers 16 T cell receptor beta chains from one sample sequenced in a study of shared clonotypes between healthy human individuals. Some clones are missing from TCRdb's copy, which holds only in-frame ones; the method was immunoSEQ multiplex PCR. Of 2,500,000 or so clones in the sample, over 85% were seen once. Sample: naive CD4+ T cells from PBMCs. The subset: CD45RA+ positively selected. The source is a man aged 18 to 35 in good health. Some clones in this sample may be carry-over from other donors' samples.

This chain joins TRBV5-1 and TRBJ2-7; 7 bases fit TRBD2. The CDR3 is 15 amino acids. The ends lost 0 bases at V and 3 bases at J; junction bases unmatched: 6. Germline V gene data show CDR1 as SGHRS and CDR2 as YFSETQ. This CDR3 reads CASSLGDYQGYEQYF. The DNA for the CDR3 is TGCGCCAGCAGCTTGGGGGACTACCAAGGCTACGAGCAGTACTTC.

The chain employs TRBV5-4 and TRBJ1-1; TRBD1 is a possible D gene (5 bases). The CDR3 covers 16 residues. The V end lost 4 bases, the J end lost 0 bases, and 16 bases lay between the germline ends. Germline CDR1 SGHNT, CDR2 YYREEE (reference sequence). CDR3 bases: TGTGCCAGCAGCCCTGGGGGACGGGTCTTGAACACTGAAGCTTTCTTT. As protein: CASSPGGRVLNTEAFF.

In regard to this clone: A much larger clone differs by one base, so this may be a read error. The CDR3 sequence is CASSLGTGAYEQYF. The CDR3 region has the DNA TGTGCCAGCAGCTTAGGGACAGGGGCCTACGAGCAGTACTTC. V is TRBV7-3 and J is TRBJ2-7; 10 bases align to TRBD1. The V and J ends lost 2 bases and 2 bases, in that order; junction bases with no gene match: 0. Per the germline V gene, CDR1 is SGHTA and CDR2 is FQGTGA. The CDR3 has 14 amino acids.

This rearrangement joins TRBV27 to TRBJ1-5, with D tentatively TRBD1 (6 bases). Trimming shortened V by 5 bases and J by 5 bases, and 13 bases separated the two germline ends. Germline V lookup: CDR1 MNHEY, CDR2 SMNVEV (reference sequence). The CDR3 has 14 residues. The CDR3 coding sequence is TGTGCCAGCAGTAAAGACAGGTTAGATCAGCCCCAGCATTTT. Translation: CASSKDRLDQPQHF.

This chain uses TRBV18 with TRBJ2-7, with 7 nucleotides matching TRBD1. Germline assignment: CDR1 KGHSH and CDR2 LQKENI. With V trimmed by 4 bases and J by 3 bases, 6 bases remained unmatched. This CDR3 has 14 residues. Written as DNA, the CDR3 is TGTGCCAGCTCACTGGGACAGACAATCTACGAGCAGTACTTC. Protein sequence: CASSLGQTIYEQYF. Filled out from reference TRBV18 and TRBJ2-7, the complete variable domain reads NAGVMQNPRHLVRRRGQEARLRCSPMKGHSHVYWYRQLPEEGLKFMVYLQKENIIDESGMPKERFSAEFPKEGPSILRIQQVVRGDSAAYFCASSLGQTIYEQYFGPGTRLTVT.

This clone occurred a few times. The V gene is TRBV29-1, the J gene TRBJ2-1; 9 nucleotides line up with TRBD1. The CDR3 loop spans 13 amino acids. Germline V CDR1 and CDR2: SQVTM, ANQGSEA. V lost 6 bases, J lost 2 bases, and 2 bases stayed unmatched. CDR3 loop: CSVRTGAYNEQFF. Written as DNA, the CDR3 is TGCAGCGTCCGGACAGGGGCCTACAATGAGCAGTTCTTC.

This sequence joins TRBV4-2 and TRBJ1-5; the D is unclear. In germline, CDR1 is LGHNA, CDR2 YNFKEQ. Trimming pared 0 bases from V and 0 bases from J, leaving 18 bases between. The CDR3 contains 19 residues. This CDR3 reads CASSQDGHSVSYSNQPQHF. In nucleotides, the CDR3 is TGTGCCAGCAGCCAAGACGGCCACTCGGTATCGTATAGCAATCAGCCCCAGCATTTT.

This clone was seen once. CDR3: CASSLGQPGYGYTF. The CDR3 coding sequence is TGTGCCAGCAGCTTAGGACAGCCGGGCTATGGCTACACCTTC. The chain has TRBV7-3 and TRBJ1-2; tentatively, D is TRBD1 (6 bases). The CDR3 consists of 14 residues. Germline V gene data show CDR1 as SGHTA and CDR2 as FQGTGA. The germline V and J ends were trimmed by 2 bases and 4 bases, with 11 bases remaining between them.

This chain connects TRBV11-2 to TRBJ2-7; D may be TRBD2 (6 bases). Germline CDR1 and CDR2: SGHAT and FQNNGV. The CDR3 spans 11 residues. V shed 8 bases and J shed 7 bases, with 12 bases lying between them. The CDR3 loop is CASGGWREQYF. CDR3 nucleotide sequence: TGTGCCAGCGGGGGGTGGCGGGAGCAGTACTTC.

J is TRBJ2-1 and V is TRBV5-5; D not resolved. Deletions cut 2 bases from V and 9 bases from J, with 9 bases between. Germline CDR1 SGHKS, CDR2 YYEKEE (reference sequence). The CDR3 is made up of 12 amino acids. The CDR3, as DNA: TGTGCCAGCAGCTTCTGGGGTGGTGAGCAGTTCTTC. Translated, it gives CASSFWGGEQFF.

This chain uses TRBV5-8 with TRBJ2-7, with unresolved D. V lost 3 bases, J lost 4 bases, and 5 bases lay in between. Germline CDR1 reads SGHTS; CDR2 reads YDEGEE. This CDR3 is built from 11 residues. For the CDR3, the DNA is TGTGCCAGCAGCTCAAAGTACGAGCAGTACTTC. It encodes CASSSKYEQYF. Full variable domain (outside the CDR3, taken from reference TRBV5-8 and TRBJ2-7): EAGVTQSPTHLIKTRGQQATLRCSPISGHTSVYWYQQALGLGLQFLLWYDEGEERNRGNFPPRFSGRQFPNYSSELNVNALELEDSALYLCASSSKYEQYFGPGTRLTVT.

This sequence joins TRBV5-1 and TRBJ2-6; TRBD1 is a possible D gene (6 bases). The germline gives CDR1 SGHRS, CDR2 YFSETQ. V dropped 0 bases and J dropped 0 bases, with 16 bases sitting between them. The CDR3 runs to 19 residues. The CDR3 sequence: CASSLAVAGVVSGANVLTF. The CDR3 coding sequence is TGCGCCAGCAGCTTGGCCGTCGCAGGGGTGGTCTCTGGGGCCAACGTCCTGACTTTC. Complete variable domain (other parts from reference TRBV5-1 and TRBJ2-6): KAGVTQTPRYLIKTRGQQVTLSCSPISGHRSVSWYQQTPGQGLQFLFEYFSETQRNKGNFPGRFSGRQFSNSRSEMNVSTLELGDSALYLCASSLAVAGVVSGANVLTFGAGSRLTVL.

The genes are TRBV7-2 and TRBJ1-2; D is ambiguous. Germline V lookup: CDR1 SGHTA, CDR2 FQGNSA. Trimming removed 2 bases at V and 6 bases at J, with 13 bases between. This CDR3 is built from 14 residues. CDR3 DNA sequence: TGTGCCAGCAGCTTAAGAGCGGTTTCTGATGGCTACACCTTC. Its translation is CASSLRAVSDGYTF.

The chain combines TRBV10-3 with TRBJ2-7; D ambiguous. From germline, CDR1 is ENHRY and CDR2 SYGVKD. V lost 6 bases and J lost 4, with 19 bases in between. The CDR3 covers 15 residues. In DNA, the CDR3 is TGTGCCATCAGCCAGATGGCAGGTTCACCGTACGAGCAGTACTTC. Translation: CAISQMAGSPYEQYF.

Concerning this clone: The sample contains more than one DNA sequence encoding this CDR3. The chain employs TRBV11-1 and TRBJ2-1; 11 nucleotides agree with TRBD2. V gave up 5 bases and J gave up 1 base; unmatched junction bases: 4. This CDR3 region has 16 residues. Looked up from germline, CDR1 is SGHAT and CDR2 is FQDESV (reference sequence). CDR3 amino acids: CASSPRLAGSYNEQFF. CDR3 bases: TGTGCCAGCAGCCCGAGACTAGCGGGATCCTACAATGAGCAGTTCTTC.

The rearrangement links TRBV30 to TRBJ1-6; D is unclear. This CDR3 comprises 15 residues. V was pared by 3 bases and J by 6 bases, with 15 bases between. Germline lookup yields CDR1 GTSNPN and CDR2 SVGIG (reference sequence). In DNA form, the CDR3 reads TGTGCCTGGAGCATGGGAGGGATTGGTAATTCACCCCTCCACTTT. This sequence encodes CAWSMGGIGNSPLHF.